This T cell receptor beta chain originates from a study of T cell responses to AZD1222 COVID-19 vaccine. Overall study context: Second-dose timings of about 4 or about 12 weeks were pooled.

The CDR3 is made up of 17 amino acids. Per germline, CDR1 GTSNPN and CDR2 SVGIG (reference sequence). Trimming removed 0 bases at V and 4 bases at J, with 20 bases between. Turning to this clone: The antigen is undetermined.

Study results and caveats: Most donors were white British and more were female, and clonal diversity was possibly underestimated. Spike-spanning, vaccine-associated CD4 TCRs were dominant at 160-218 and 743-854. Two AZD1222 administrations were followed by greater Spike-specific TCR breadth and depth.

Sequenced by immunoSEQ multiplex PCR; TCRdb stores in-frame clones only, minus some. The profile shows 75,000 to 100,000 clones, 85% to 90% of them singletons. The gene calls are TRBV30 and TRBJ2-3; D perhaps matches TRBD1 (5 bases). This receptor was obtained from an adult in good health. The specimen comprised peripheral blood, sampled on day 0 of AZD1222 vaccination. In DNA, the CDR3 is TGTGCCTGGAGTGTACAAAGGGGTTCCCTTCGCGCAGATACGCAGTATTTT. Translation: CAWSVQRGSLRADTQYF.